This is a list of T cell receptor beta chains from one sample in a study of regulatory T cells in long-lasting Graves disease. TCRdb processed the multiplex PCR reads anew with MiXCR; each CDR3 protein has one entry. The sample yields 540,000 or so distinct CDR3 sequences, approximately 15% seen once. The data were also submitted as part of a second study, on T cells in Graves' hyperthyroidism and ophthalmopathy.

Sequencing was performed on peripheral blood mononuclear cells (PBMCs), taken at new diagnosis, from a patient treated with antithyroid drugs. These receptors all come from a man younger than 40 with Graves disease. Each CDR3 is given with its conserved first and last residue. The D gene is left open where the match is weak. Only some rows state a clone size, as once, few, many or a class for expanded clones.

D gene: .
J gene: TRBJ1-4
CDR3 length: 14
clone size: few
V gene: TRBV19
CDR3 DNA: TGTGCCAGTAGTACGTACGCTCTAGAAGAAAAACTGTTTTTT
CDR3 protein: CASSTYALEEKLFF

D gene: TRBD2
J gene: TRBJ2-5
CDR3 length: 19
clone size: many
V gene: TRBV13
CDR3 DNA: TGTGCCAGCAGCGGCGGACTAGCGGGAGGGCCGTTCCTGAGAGAGACCCAGTACTTC
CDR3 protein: CASSGGLAGGPFLRETQYF

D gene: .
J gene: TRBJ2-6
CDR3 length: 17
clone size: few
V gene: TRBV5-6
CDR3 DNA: TGTGCCAGCAGCTTCAAATTGCCAGGGTTAGGGGCCAACGTCCTGACTTTC
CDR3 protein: CASSFKLPGLGANVLTF

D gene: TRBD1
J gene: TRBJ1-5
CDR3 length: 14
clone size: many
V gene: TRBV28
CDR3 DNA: TGTGCCAGCAGGGGACAGGGGTTGTTTCAGCCCCAGCATTTT
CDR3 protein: CASRGQGLFQPQHF

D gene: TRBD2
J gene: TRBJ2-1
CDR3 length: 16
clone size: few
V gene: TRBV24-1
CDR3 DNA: TGTGCCACCAGTGATCTTCGGGAGGGCCTTAACGGTGAGCAGTTCTTC
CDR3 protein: CATSDLREGLNGEQFF

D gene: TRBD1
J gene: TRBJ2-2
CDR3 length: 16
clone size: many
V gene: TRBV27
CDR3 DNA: TGTGCCAGCAGTTTAAGATTAGGACAGGGCAGCGGGGAGCTGTTTTTT
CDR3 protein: CASSLRLGQGSGELFF

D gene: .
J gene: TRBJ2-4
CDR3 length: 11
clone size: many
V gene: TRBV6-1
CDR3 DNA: TGTGCCAGCGCCCACAACAAGTCTGGGTACTTC
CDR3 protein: CASAHNKSGYF

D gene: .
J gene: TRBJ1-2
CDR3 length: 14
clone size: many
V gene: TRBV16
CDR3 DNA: TGTGCCAGCAGCCAATCGGGATCGAACTATGGCTACACCTTC
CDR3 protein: CASSQSGSNYGYTF

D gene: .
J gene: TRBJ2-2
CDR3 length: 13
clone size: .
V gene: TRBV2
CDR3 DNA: TGTGCCAGCAGTGAAGGCCGGCGCGGGGAGCTGTTTTTT
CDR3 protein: CASSEGRRGELFF

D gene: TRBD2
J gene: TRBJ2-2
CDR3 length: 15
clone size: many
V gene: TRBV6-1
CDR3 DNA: TGTGCCAGCAGTGGACTAGCGGGAGGGCCCGGGGAGCTGTTTTTT
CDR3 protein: CASSGLAGGPGELFF

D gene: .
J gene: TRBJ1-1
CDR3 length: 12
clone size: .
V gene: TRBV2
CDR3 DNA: TGTGCCAGCAAGGGGCCCGGGCCCCAAGCTTTCTTT
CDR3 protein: CASKGPGPQAFF

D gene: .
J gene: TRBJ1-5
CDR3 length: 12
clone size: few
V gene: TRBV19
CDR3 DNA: TGTGCCAGTAGTCCCACGGTGGGGCCCCAGCATTTT
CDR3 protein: CASSPTVGPQHF

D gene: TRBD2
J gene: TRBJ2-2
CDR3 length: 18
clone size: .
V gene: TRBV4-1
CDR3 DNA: TGCGCCAGCAGCCTTCCCCAGCTAGCGGGAGGGCGGGACGGGGAGCTGTTTTTT
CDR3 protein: CASSLPQLAGGRDGELFF

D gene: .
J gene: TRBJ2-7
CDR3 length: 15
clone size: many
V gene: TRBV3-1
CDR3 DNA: TGTGCCAGCAGCCCTCGTGGCTATAGCTCCTACGAGCAGTACTTC
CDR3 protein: CASSPRGYSSYEQYF

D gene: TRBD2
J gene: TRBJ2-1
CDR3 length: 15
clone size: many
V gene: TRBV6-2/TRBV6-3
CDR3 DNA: TGTGCAGCGGCCCCGGGCGGGAGGGCCCACAATGAGCAGTTCTTC
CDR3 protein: CAAAPGGRAHNEQFF

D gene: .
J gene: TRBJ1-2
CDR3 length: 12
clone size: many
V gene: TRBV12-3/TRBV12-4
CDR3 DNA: TGTGCCAGCAGAGAGGAGGTCAGGGGCTACACCTTC
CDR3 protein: CASREEVRGYTF

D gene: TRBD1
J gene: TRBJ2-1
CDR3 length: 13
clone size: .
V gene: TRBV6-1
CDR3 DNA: TGTGCCAGCGCCAGGGACAGCAACAATGAGCAGTTCTTC
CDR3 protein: CASARDSNNEQFF

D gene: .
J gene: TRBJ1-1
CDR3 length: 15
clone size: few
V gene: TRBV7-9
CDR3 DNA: TGTGCCAGCAGCTTGGATGGCAGCTTGAACACTGAAGCTTTCTTT
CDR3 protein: CASSLDGSLNTEAFF

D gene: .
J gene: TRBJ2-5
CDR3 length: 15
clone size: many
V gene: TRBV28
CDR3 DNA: TGTGCCAGCACTTTATCCCCCACAGACCAAGAGACCCAGTACTTC
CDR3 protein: CASTLSPTDQETQYF

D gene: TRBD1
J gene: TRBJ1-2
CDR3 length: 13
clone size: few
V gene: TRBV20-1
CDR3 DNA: TGCAGTGCTAGAGATTGGGACAGATATGGCTACACCTTC
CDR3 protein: CSARDWDRYGYTF

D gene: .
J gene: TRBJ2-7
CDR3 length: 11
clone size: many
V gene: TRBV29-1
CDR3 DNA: TGCAGCGTTAAGACCCCCGGGGGGCAGTACTTC
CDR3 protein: CSVKTPGGQYF

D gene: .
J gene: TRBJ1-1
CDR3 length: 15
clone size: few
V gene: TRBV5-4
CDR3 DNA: TGTGCCAGCAGCCCTGCAATGGGTATGAACACTGAAGCTTTCTTT
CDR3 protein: CASSPAMGMNTEAFF

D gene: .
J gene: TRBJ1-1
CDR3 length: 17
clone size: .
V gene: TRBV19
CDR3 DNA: TGTGCCAGTAGTATAAATAGGGATGGATCGGGGAACACTGAAGCTTTCTTT
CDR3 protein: CASSINRDGSGNTEAFF

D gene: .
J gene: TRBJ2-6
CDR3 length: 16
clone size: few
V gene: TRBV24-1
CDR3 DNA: TGTGCCACCAGTCCGCGACAAACCTCTGGGGCCAACGTCCTGACTTTC
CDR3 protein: CATSPRQTSGANVLTF

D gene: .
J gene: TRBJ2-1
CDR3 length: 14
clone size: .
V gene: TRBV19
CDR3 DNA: TGTGCCAGTAGTATTTGGGGGGCCTACAATGAGCAGTTCTTC
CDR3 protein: CASSIWGAYNEQFF

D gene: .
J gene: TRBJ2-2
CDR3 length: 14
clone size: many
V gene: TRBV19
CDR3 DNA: TGTGCCAGTAGTATCCCCCTGACTGCCGGGGAGCTGTTTTTT
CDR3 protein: CASSIPLTAGELFF

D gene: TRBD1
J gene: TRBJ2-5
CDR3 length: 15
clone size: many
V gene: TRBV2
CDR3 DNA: TGTGCCAGCAGTGATTTTGGACAGGCCGAAGAGACCCAGTACTTC
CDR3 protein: CASSDFGQAEETQYF

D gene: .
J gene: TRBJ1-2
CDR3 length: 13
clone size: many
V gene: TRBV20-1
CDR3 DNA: TGCAGTGCTAGTTCAACAGGGTACTATGGCTACACCTTC
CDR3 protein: CSASSTGYYGYTF

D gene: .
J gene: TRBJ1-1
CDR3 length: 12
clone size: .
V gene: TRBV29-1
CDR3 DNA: TGCAGCGCCGAGGGTGGAGGGACTGAAGCTTTCTTT
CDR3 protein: CSAEGGGTEAFF

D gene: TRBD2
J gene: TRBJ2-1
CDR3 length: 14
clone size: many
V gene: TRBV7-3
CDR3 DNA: TGTGCCAGCGGGGTGGCTAGCGGGGGTTATGAGCAGTTCTTC
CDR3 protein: CASGVASGGYEQFF

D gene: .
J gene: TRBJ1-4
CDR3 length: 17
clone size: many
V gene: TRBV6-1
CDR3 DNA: TGTGCCAGCAGTGAAGCCCTTCGGAGGGCCCGGGGTGAAAAACTGTTTTTT
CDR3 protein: CASSEALRRARGEKLFF

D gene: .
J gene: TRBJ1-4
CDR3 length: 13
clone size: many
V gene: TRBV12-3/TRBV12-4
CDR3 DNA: TGTGCCAGCAGTTTATGGGGGGGGGAAAAACTGTTTTTT
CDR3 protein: CASSLWGGEKLFF

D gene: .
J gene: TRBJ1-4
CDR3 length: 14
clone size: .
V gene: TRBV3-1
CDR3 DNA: TGTGCCAGCAGCCAAGGGCATAAGGGTGAAAAACTGTTTTTT
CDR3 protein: CASSQGHKGEKLFF

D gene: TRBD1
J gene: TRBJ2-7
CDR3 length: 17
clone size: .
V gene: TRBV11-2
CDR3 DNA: TGTGCCAGCAGCTTAGATACAGGGGGCTCCTTTTCCTACGAGCAGTACTTC
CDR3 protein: CASSLDTGGSFSYEQYF

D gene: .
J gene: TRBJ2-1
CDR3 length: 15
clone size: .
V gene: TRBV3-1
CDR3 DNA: TGTGCCAGCAGCCAAGAGGGGTCCTCCCGGCTCGGGATATTCTTC
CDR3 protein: CASSQEGSSRLGIFF

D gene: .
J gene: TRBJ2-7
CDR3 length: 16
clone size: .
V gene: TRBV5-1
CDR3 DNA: TGCGCCAGCAGCTTGAGCGTATCCACGACCTACTACGAGCAGTACTTC
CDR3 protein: CASSLSVSTTYYEQYF

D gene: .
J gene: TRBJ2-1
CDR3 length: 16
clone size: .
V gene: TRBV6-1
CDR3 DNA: TGTGCCAGCAGCAATCTCAGACGGGGCTCCTACAATGAGCAGTTCTTC
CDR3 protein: CASSNLRRGSYNEQFF

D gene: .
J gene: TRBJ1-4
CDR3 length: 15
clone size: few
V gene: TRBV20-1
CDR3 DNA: TGCAGTGCTAGAGATCCGGGGATCAGTAATGAAAAACTGTTTTTT
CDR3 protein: CSARDPGISNEKLFF

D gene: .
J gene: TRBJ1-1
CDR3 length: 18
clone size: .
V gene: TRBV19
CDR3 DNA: TGTGCCAGTAGTCCACGGGTCCTAACCCCCGTGTGGGACACTGAAGCTTTCTTT
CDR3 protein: CASSPRVLTPVWDTEAFF

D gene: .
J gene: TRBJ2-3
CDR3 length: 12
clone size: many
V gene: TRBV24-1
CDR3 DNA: TGTGCCACCAGTGCCCAGGGAGATACGCAGTATTTT
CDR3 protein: CATSAQGDTQYF

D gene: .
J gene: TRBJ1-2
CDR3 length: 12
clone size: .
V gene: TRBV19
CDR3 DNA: TGTGCCAGTAGGAAATATACAGCTGGCTACACCTTC
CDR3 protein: CASRKYTAGYTF

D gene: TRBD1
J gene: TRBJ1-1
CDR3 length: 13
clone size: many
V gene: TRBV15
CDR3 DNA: TGTGCCGTCGGGACAGGGGTAGGGACTGAAGCTTTCTTT
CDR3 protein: CAVGTGVGTEAFF

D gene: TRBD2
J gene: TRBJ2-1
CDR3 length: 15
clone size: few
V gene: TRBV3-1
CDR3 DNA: TGTGCCAGCAGCCAAGGGACTAGCGGAGGGGGTGAGCAGTTCTTC
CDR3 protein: CASSQGTSGGGEQFF

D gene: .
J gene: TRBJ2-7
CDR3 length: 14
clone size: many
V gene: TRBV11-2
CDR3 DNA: TGTGCCAGCAGCTTAATCGGGATCCCCTACGAGCAGTACTTC
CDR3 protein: CASSLIGIPYEQYF

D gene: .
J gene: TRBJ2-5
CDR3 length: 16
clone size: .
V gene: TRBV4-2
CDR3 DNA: TGTGCCAGCAGCCGCGGCGGGGGTACAGGGGGGGAGACCCAGTACTTC
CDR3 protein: CASSRGGGTGGETQYF

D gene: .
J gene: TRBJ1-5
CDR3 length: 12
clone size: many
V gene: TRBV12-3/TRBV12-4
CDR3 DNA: TGTGCCAGCAGCTGTCTTGGTCAGCCCCAGCATTTT
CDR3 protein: CASSCLGQPQHF

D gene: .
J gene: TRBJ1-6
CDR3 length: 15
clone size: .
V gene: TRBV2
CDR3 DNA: TGTGCCAGCAGTCCCCGGGGAGGGGAAAGATCACCCCTCCACTTT
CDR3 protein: CASSPRGGERSPLHF

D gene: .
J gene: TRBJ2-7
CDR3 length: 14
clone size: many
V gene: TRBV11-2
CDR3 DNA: TGTGCCAGCAGCCTCTACGATTTAACCTACGAGCAGTACTTC
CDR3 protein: CASSLYDLTYEQYF

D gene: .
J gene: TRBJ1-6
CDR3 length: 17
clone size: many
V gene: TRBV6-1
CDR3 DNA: TGTGCCAGCACCTCCTCAGTCCCCGGGAGACATAATTCACCCCTCCACTTT
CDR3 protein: CASTSSVPGRHNSPLHF

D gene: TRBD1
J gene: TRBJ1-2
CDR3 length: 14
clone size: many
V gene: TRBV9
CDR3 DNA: TGTGCCAGCAGCGTAGAGACAGGGGGCTATGGCTACACCTTC
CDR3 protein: CASSVETGGYGYTF